This entry concerns a single TCR beta chain. This sample was taken from a study of blood T cell repertoires in COVID-19. Study summary: Sites across the United States, Italy and Spain contributed samples from acute and convalescent COVID-19.

V lost 0 bases and J lost 0, with 15 bases in between. CDR1 is ENHRY and CDR2 is SYGVKD in the germline V gene. The CDR3 loop spans 18 amino acids. How the authors handled the data: Reference gene primer amplification in the assay estimated nucleated cell counts. Assay: immunoSEQ multiplex PCR; the TCRdb copy retains only in-frame clones and omits some. V and J calls and clone size are as listed in that table; D and trimming were resolved from the DNA. The table shows about 200,000 clones, with approximately 86% occurring only once. Enrollment of patients from Seattle took place during active infection, with longitudinal follow-up.

The receptor was derived from a man aged 55 to 69 with COVID-19, enrolled during active disease. The chain couples TRBV10-3 to TRBJ2-1; possibly TRBD2 for D (5 bases). Sequences were obtained from peripheral blood. For the CDR3, the DNA is TGTGCCATCAGTGAGTCGGGAGCTATCCTAAGCTCCTACAATGAGCAGTTCTTC. Encoded protein: CAISESGAILSSYNEQFF.